Described below is a single TCR beta chain sequence and its context. Its recognized antigen is unknown. Within one base of it there is no much larger clone, and no base qualities were kept. The immunoSEQ Assay, a bias-controlled multiplex PCR, was used to amplify TCRbeta CDR3 regions from genomic DNA. As for how the authors treated the data: The number of nucleated cells in each sample was estimated from the amplification of reference gene primers within the assay. To quantify the absolute abundance of each unique TCRbeta CDR3 rearrangement, sequence reads were collapsed and filtered. For each sample, productive Simpson clonality was calculated as the square root of Simpson's diversity index across productive rearrangements. Imported from immuneACCESS, the table was reduced by TCRdb to in-frame sequences with V and J called. These copies leave out some clones; in studies compared against another copy, an unresolved V gene accounts for under half, and the cause of the remainder is not known. D and trimming come from the DNA, and the V and J calls and clone size come from that table. Present in this sample are over 100,000 clones, roughly 85% of which were seen just once. 2% to 2.5% of the sample is held by the ten biggest clonotypes.

The sample belongs to a study of blood T cell repertoires in COVID-19 (dated by TCRdb to 2020 to 2021). Notes on the research overall: Collaborator samples came from the United States, Italy and Spain and covered acute and convalescent phases of COVID-19. The repertoires were released in a freely available public database intended as a resource for research on the immune response to SARS-CoV-2. The samples were drawn from the first 160 participants of the ongoing ImmuneRACE study and from 950 to 1,500 subjects provided by 6 global collaborators. Deeply sampled blood TCRbeta repertoires from subjects exposed to, actively infected with, or recovered from COVID-19 were included in the dataset. Where available, HLA class I and class II types were obtained from metadata supplied by the sample provider rather than from assay-based typing. The material from the prospective study consisted of cDNA or gDNA derived from T cells, B-cell-depleted T cells, or PBMCs. Nearly every sample came with metadata listing a de-identified subject ID, COVID-19 status, age in years and sex.

Study-level results and caveats: The quantity of clinical and demographic metadata differed by source and by participant and was supplied without curation.

Trimming takes 5 bases from V and 5 bases from J, and the germline ends sit 15 bases apart. The CDR3 runs 14 amino acids, cysteine and phenylalanine included. Here the CDR3 DNA is all that survives: 42 bases in frame from base 1. CDR1 and CDR2 (SNHLY, FYNNEI) derive from the germline V gene. The collaborating institutions used their own protocols to collect whole blood in K2EDTA tubes. Collaborator samples were shipped for TCRbeta analysis as frozen whole blood, isolated PBMCs, or DNA extracted from either sample type. The chain couples TRBV2 to TRBJ2-5; TRBD1 is possibly the D segment (6 matching bases). Material: peripheral blood. This clonotype was obtained from a man aged 45-60 years with active COVID-19. The CDR3 sequence is CASSFDRLGETQYF. The DNA reads as follows: TGTGCCAGCAGTTTTGACAGGCTGGGGGAGACCCAGTACTTC.